What follows are 11 T cell receptor beta chains derived from one specimen sequenced in a study of cytomegalovirus exposure and HLA in healthy donors. A multiplex PCR was run with 60 Vbeta primers and 13 Jbeta primers. TCRdb keeps only in-frame clones here, not all; method: immunoSEQ multiplex PCR. The table lists some 270,000 clones, about 93% of them singletons, with around 1.7% in the top ten. Sequencing was performed on PBMCs. These receptors came from a girl under 10 years old in good health and CMV-seronegative.

This sequence joins TRBV30 and TRBJ1-5, with TRBD1 as a possible D gene (5 bases). V gave up 3 bases and J gave up 4 bases, with 10 bases separating them. The germline V gene encodes CDR1 GTSNPN and CDR2 SVGIG (reference sequence). The CDR3 spans 13 residues. CDR3 amino acids: CAWSVGGNQPQHF. Here the CDR3 DNA reads TGTGCCTGGAGCGTCGGGGGAAATCAGCCCCAGCATTTT.

This chain connects TRBV6-5 to TRBJ2-7, with no clear D. This CDR3 has 13 residues. Germline CDR1 and CDR2: MNHEY and SVGAGI. Trimming removed 0 bases at V and 5 bases at J, with 8 bases between. CDR3: CASSYSGTDEQYF. The CDR3 DNA follows: TGTGCCAGCAGTTACTCGGGCACCGACGAGCAGTACTTC.

The rearrangement joins TRBV29-1 to TRBJ1-4; tentative D call: TRBD1 (5 bases). CDR1 is SQVTM, CDR2 ANQGSEA, per germline. Between the trimmed V and J ends, which lost 7 bases and 3 bases, there was a span of 12 bases. The CDR3 length is 13 residues. In nucleotides, the CDR3 is TGCAGCGCCTGGGGGGGATCTAATGAAAAACTGTTTTTT. Its protein product is CSAWGGSNEKLFF.

The CDR3 loop is CASSSVTGGPYEQYF. In DNA, the CDR3 is TGTGCCAGCAGCTCGGTGACAGGGGGCCCCTACGAGCAGTACTTC. The genes are TRBV5-5 and TRBJ2-7, with 10 positions matching TRBD1. Germline trimming cut 3 bases from V and 2 bases from J; bases unmatched to any gene: 5. Germline V CDR1 and CDR2: SGHKS, YYEKEE (reference sequence). The CDR3 has 15 amino acids.

Comment on this clone: The identical CDR3 is also encoded by other nucleotide sequences in the sample. V and J are TRBV30 and TRBJ2-7; 7 bases are shared with TRBD1. Trimming took 4 bases from V and 2 from J; bases not matched to a gene: 5. This CDR3 region has 13 residues. The germline CDR1 and CDR2 sequences are GTSNPN and SVGIG (reference sequence). CDR3 sequence (DNA): TGTGCCTGGAACCCGGGACAGACCTACGAGCAGTACTTC. Protein: CAWNPGQTYEQYF.

This clone appeared once. The rearrangement links TRBV7-8 to TRBJ1-5, with TRBD1 as a possible D gene (6 bases). The CDR3 loop spans 17 amino acids. Germline V lookup: CDR1 SGHVS, CDR2 FQNEAQ. V was trimmed by 2 bases and J by 5 bases, leaving 19 bases between them. This CDR3 is CASSLYPLGAKDQPQHF. As DNA, the CDR3 is TGTGCCAGCAGCTTATACCCATTGGGGGCAAAGGATCAGCCCCAGCATTTT. The full variable domain, in which reference TRBV7-8 and TRBJ1-5 provide the parts outside the CDR3, is GAGVSQSPRYKVAKRGQDVALRCDPISGHVSLFWYQQALGQGPEFLTYFQNEAQLDKSGLPSDRFFAERPEGSVSTLKIQRTQQEDSAVYLCASSLYPLGAKDQPQHFGDGTRLSIL.

The chain carries TRBV6-5 and TRBJ2-3; 9 bases map to TRBD1. Germline V CDR1 and CDR2: MNHEY, SVGAGI. This CDR3 is 16 amino acids long. The V gene end was trimmed by 2 bases and the J gene end by 3 bases; junction bases not matched to a gene: 6. CDR3 nucleotide sequence: TGTGCCAGCAGTTACGGGACAGGGCGAGGGACAGATACGCAGTATTTT. Translated: CASSYGTGRGTDTQYF.

J is TRBJ1-1 and V is TRBV28, with 7 bases lining up with TRBD1. This CDR3 spans 14 amino acids. Germline lookup yields CDR1 MDHEN and CDR2 SYDVKM. The V and J ends lost 6 bases and 0 bases, in that order; junction bases with no gene match: 4. This CDR3 is CASSYDRVNTEAFF. CDR3 bases: TGTGCCAGCAGCTACGACAGGGTGAACACTGAAGCTTTCTTT.

V and J are TRBV28 and TRBJ2-3; 11 bases align to TRBD1. Trimming removed 4 bases from V and 8 bases from J; junction bases left unmatched: 8. This CDR3 spans 15 amino acids. Germline V gene lookup returns CDR1 MDHEN and CDR2 SYDVKM. This chain's CDR3 is CASSYRDRGESTQYF. Here the CDR3 DNA reads TGTGCCAGCAGTTACAGGGACAGGGGGGAAAGTACGCAGTATTTT.

The chain uses TRBV7-9 and TRBJ1-4; possibly TRBD1 for D (5 bases). V was shortened by 5 bases and J by 7 bases, with 14 bases between the two germline ends. The CDR3 extends over 14 amino acids. Germline CDR1 and CDR2: SEHNR and FQNEAQ (reference sequence). The CDR3 nucleotides are TGTGCCAGCAGCACAACGGCGGGACTTGAAAAACTGTTTTTT. Its protein product is CASSTTAGLEKLFF.

The chain uses TRBV7-2 and TRBJ2-3; the match to TRBD2 covers 8 bases. CDR3 length: 18 amino acids. Germline V gene lookup returns CDR1 SGHTA and CDR2 FQGNSA. J gave up 3 bases and V 2 bases, and 13 bases lay outside the gene matches. The CDR3, as DNA: TGTGCCAGCAGCTTATCTGGTAGGGGACTAGGGTTGACAGATACGCAGTATTTT. It specifies CASSLSGRGLGLTDTQYF.